This entry describes one T cell receptor (beta chain). The data originate from a study of blood T cell repertoires in COVID-19. Looking at the study overall: T cells, B-cell-depleted T cells, or PBMCs supplied cDNA or gDNA.

The table came from immunoSEQ multiplex PCR; TCRdb's copy has only in-frame clones and leaves some out. The repertoire consists of 100,000 or so clones, with approximately 90% occurring once and the leading ten covering around 5.3%. The germline V gene encodes CDR1 LGHDT and CDR2 YNNKEL (reference sequence). Trimming left V 5 bases short and J 0 bases short, with 17 bases between. The length of the CDR3 is 18 residues. Seattle patient enrollment occurred during active infection, with longitudinal follow-up thereafter. The chain has TRBV3-1 (or the pseudogene TRBV3-2) and TRBJ1-6; TRBD1 might be the D (6 bases). This receptor was obtained from a woman aged 45-59 years with COVID-19, enrolled during active disease. What was sequenced was peripheral blood. CDR3 sequence reads: CASSAQMGTSSYNSPLHF. The CDR3, as DNA: TGTGCCAGCAGCGCGCAAATGGGGACAAGCTCCTATAATTCACCCCTCCACTTT.